This T cell receptor (beta chain) is drawn from a study of human thymus T cells. Study findings and constraints: Among unrelated individuals, related research reported thymic repertoires that overlapped highly. Usage of V and J genes appeared biased in thymic and blood repertoires.

The CDR3 length is 15 residues. Unmatched junction bases numbered 3, after V lost 0 bases and J lost 7 bases. Germline V gene sequence: CDR1 MGHRA, CDR2 YSYEKL. Generated by immunoSEQ multiplex PCR, the TCRdb table keeps only in-frame clones and is missing some. Of roughly 130,000 clones in the sample, around 94% were seen once. Only one count was recorded for this clone. As yet, its antigen is unknown. Resections were taken during corrective heart surgery, and the thymus tissue came from these. The origin of this receptor is a boy under two years old with a congenital heart defect but otherwise immunologically healthy. This chain links TRBV4-1 with TRBJ2-2, with 9 bases matching TRBD1. The sample comprised thymus tissue. CDR3 residues: CASSQEDRGFGELFF. Here the CDR3 DNA reads TGCGCCAGCAGCCAAGAAGACAGGGGGTTCGGGGAGCTGTTTTTT.